Below are 19 T cell receptor beta chains sequenced from a single sample in a study of cytomegalovirus exposure and HLA in healthy donors. In the PCR, 60 Vbeta and 13 Jbeta primers were used. The repertoire was sequenced with immunoSEQ multiplex PCR; TCRdb's copy has only in-frame clones and lacks some. Of about 130,000 clones listed, 65% to 75% were seen once; the top ten hold 6.6%. The material sequenced was PBMCs. Receptor source: a man aged 35 to 55 in good health and CMV-seropositive.

V gene TRBV28 combines with J gene TRBJ2-5, with D perhaps TRBD1 (7 bases). CDR1 MDHEN and CDR2 SYDVKM come from the germline V gene. Trimming pared 7 bases from V and 6 bases from J, leaving 12 bases between. This CDR3 spans 12 amino acids. CDR3 nucleotides: TGTGCCAGCACCCAGGGGGGAAAGACCCAGTACTTC. Amino acid sequence: CASTQGGKTQYF.

The genes are TRBV19 and TRBJ1-6; 8 nucleotides agree with TRBD1. From germline, CDR1 is LNHDA and CDR2 SQIVND (reference sequence). The V and J ends lost 5 bases and 7 bases, in that order; junction bases with no gene match: 4. The CDR3 covers 14 residues. The CDR3 spells CASSATGGNSPLHF. CDR3 coding DNA: TGTGCCAGTAGTGCAACAGGGGGAAATTCACCCCTCCACTTT.

The chain joins TRBV27 to TRBJ2-7, with 10 bases identical to TRBD1. This CDR3 comprises 14 residues. The J segment lost 3 bases and the V segment lost 5 bases, leaving 4 bases of the junction unmatched. Germline CDR1 reads MNHEY; CDR2 reads SMNVEV (reference sequence). CDR3 sequence: CASSLTGGIYEQYF. CDR3 DNA: TGTGCCAGCAGTCTGACAGGGGGCATCTACGAGCAGTACTTC.

In regard to this clone: The junction departs from germline at one end; a sequencing error may be responsible. The V call is TRBV28, the J call TRBJ2-3; D is perhaps TRBD1 (6 bases). The CDR3 covers 14 residues. Germline CDR1 MDHEN, CDR2 SYDVKM. This CDR3 reads CTSRQDRITDTQYF. The CDR3 bases are TGTACCAGCAGACAGGACAGAATCACAGATACGCAGTATTTT.

This clone was detected only once. The V gene is TRBV28, the J gene TRBJ1-5; tentatively, D is TRBD1 (5 bases). Germline V CDR1 and CDR2: MDHEN, SYDVKM. Between the trimmed V and J ends, which lost 6 bases and 7 bases, there was a span of 10 bases. CDR3 length: 12 residues. CDR3 DNA: TGTGCCAGCAGGGAGACAGAGCAGCCCCAGCATTTT. This gives the protein CASRETEQPQHF.

The V gene is TRBV7-2, the J gene TRBJ1-5; 9 positions match TRBD1. There are 17 residues in the CDR3. J lost 2 bases, V lost 4 bases, and 9 bases had no gene match. Germline CDR1 SGHTA, CDR2 FQGNSA. The CDR3, as DNA: TGTGCCAGCAGCTCCCCCAGGACAGGGGCGGGCAATCAGCCCCAGCATTTT. Translating it yields CASSSPRTGAGNQPQHF.

The rearrangement links TRBV2 to TRBJ1-2, with no clear D. Trimming took off 4 bases at V and 5 bases at J, with 11 bases between the two ends. CDR1 is SNHLY, CDR2 FYNNEI, per germline. There are 13 residues in the CDR3. The CDR3: CASSATLLYGYTF. The CDR3 DNA is TGTGCCAGCAGTGCAACCCTCCTATATGGCTACACCTTC.

The chain joins TRBV7-9 to TRBJ1-2, with D possibly matching TRBD1 (5 bases). Per germline, CDR1 SEHNR and CDR2 FQNEAQ (reference sequence). The CDR3 totals 17 residues. V lost 4 bases to trimming and J lost 2 bases, with 20 bases between them. CDR3: CASSSEMLGALNYGYTF. CDR3 nucleotides: TGTGCCAGCAGCTCCGAAATGCTAGGGGCTTTGAACTATGGCTACACCTTC.

This chain links TRBV6-5 with TRBJ2-4; a weak D match, TRBD1 (5 bases). The CDR3 covers 13 residues. V was clipped by 7 bases and J by 0 bases, with 7 bases between them. Looked up from germline, CDR1 is MNHEY and CDR2 is SVGAGI. CDR3 region: CASKGLAKNIQYF. CDR3 coding DNA: TGTGCCAGCAAGGGGTTAGCCAAAAACATTCAGTACTTC.

The V gene is TRBV13, the J gene TRBJ2-3; no firm D call. The germline V gene has CDR1 PRHDT and CDR2 FYEKMQ (reference sequence). This CDR3 comprises 14 residues. V dropped 2 bases and J dropped 3 bases, with 9 bases sitting between them. The CDR3 reads CASSLRLETDTQYF. The DNA of the CDR3 is TGTGCCAGCAGCTTAAGGCTGGAGACAGATACGCAGTATTTT.

The chain uses TRBV28 and TRBJ1-2; 10 bases fit TRBD1. Germline values: CDR1 MDHEN, CDR2 SYDVKM. The CDR3 totals 14 residues. The trim removed 3 bases at V and 4 bases at J, leaving 2 bases unmatched. CDR3 region: CASSLDRGVYGYTF. The CDR3 DNA reads TGTGCCAGCAGTTTGGACAGGGGGGTCTATGGCTACACCTTC.

The genes are TRBV4-1 and TRBJ2-1; 10 nucleotides align to TRBD2. CDR1 and CDR2 (germline): MGHRA, YSYEKL. V lost 0 bases and J lost 1; bases outside the gene matches: 9. This CDR3 is built from 19 residues. CDR3 loop: CASSQESALAGISYNEQFF. CDR3 sequence (DNA): TGCGCCAGCAGCCAAGAAAGTGCACTAGCGGGAATTTCCTACAATGAGCAGTTCTTC.

The CDR3, as DNA: TGTGCCAGCGGGTACACGGAGTACACTGAAGCTTTCTTT. Amino acid sequence: CASGYTEYTEAFF. The rearrangement links TRBV2 to TRBJ1-1, with D uncertain. This CDR3 is built from 13 residues. Trimming cost V 8 bases and J 3 bases, with 13 bases left between them. Germline loops: CDR1 SNHLY, CDR2 FYNNEI.

This sequence joins TRBV21-1 and TRBJ1-5. TRBV21-1 is a listed pseudogene. This CDR3 is built from 20 residues. The CDR3, as DNA: TGTGCCAGCAGCAAAGGCCCTCGGGTGACGCGCGGACTGAACAATCAGCCCCAGCATTTT. Translated: CASSKGPRVTRGLNNQPQHF.

This chain joins TRBV7-9 and TRBJ2-2, with TRBD1 as a possible D gene (6 bases). The CDR3 covers 15 residues. V lost 5 bases and J 6 bases, leaving 16 bases between the germline ends. Germline V gene data show CDR1 as SEHNR and CDR2 as FQNEAQ (reference sequence). This chain's CDR3 is CASSLVSGAAGELFF. CDR3 coding DNA: TGTGCCAGCAGCCTCGTTTCAGGGGCGGCCGGGGAGCTGTTTTTT.

The chain employs TRBV7-6 and TRBJ2-3; TRBD2 matches at 11 bases. This CDR3 has 19 residues. With 4 bases clipped from V and 2 bases from J, the junction kept 14 bases outside the gene matches. The germline V gene encodes CDR1 SGHVS and CDR2 FNYEAQ. CDR3: CASSYMPSVAGGPTDTQYF. The CDR3 DNA is TGTGCCAGCAGCTATATGCCCAGTGTAGCGGGGGGGCCCACAGATACGCAGTATTTT.

This clone was recorded once. The V gene is TRBV5-1, the J gene TRBJ1-1; TRBD1 might be the D (5 bases). Between the trimmed V and J ends, which lost 4 bases and 5 bases, there was a span of 18 bases. Looked up from germline, CDR1 is SGHRS and CDR2 is YFSETQ. This CDR3 is 15 amino acids long. CDR3 nucleotide sequence: TGCGCCAGCAGCCATCTTGACAGCCTTGGAACTGAAGCTTTCTTT. It translates to CASSHLDSLGTEAFF.

CDR3 residues: CASSLPTGRNQPQHF. CDR3 bases: TGTGCCAGCAGTCTTCCGACAGGCCGCAATCAGCCCCAGCATTTT. The rearrangement links TRBV28 to TRBJ1-5; TRBD1 is a possible D gene (6 bases). V gave up 5 bases and J gave up 2 bases, with 13 bases separating them. Germline CDR1 reads MDHEN; CDR2 reads SYDVKM. The CDR3 length is 15 residues.

The V call is TRBV7-9, the J call TRBJ1-2, with TRBD1 as a possible D gene (6 bases). V shed 5 bases and J shed 1 base, with 14 bases lying between them. This CDR3 is built from 15 residues. CDR1 is SEHNR, CDR2 FQNEAQ, per germline (reference sequence). CDR3 coding DNA: TGTGCCAGCAGCCCCTGGGACACATATAACTATGGCTACACCTTC. This sequence encodes CASSPWDTYNYGYTF.